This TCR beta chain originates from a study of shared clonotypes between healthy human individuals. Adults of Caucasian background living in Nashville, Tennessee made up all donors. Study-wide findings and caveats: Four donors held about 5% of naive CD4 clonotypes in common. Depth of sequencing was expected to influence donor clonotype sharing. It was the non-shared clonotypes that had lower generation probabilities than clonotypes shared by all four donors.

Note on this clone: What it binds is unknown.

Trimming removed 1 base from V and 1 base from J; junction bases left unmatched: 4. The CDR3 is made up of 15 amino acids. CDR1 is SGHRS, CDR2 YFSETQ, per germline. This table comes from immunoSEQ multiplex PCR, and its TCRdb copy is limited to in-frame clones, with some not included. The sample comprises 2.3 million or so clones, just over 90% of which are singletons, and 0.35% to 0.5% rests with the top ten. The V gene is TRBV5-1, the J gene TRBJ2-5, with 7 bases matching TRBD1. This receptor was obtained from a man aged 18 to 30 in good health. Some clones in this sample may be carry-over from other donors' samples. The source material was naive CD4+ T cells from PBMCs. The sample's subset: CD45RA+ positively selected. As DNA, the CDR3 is TGCGCCAGCAGCTTGCTAGGACAGGTCCAAGAGACCCAGTACTTC. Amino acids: CASSLLGQVQETQYF. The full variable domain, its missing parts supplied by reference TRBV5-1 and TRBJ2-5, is KAGVTQTPRYLIKTRGQQVTLSCSPISGHRSVSWYQQTPGQGLQFLFEYFSETQRNKGNFPGRFSGRQFSNSRSEMNVSTLELGDSALYLCASSLLGQVQETQYFGPGTRLLVL.